A single T cell receptor (beta chain) is shown here with its context. This sample is part of a study of OX40 agonist ivuxolimab in advanced cancers. V trimming: 1 base; J trimming: 9 bases; junction bases outside the gene matches: 5. Germline lookup yields CDR1 KGHSH and CDR2 LQKENI. The length of the CDR3 is 15 residues. Here immunoSEQ multiplex PCR was the method, and the copy in TCRdb shows in-frame clones only, minus some. The repertoire holds fewer than 200,000 clones, around 94% seen once, with approximately 0.32% in the top ten. The genes are TRBV18 and TRBJ2-1, with TRBD1 matching 11 bases. The clonotype originates from an adult with an advanced solid tumor such as melanoma, head and neck, liver or kidney cancer. Sample: CD4+ or CD8+ T cells sorted from blood, taken in a trial of the OX40 agonist ivuxolimab. CDR3 sequence: CASSPLGQGEAEQFF. The DNA of the CDR3 is TGTGCCAGCTCACCACTGGGACAGGGGGAAGCTGAGCAGTTCTTC.